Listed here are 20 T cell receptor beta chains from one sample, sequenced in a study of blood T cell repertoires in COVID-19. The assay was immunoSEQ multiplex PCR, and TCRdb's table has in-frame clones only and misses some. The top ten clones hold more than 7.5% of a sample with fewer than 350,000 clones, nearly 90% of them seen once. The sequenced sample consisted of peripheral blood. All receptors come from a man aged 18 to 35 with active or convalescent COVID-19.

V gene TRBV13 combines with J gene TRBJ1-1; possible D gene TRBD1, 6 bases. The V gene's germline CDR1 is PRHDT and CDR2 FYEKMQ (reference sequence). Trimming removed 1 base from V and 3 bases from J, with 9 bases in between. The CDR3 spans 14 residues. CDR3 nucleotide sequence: TGTGCCAGCAGCTTAGCAGGGGTGGACACTGAAGCTTTCTTT. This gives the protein CASSLAGVDTEAFF.

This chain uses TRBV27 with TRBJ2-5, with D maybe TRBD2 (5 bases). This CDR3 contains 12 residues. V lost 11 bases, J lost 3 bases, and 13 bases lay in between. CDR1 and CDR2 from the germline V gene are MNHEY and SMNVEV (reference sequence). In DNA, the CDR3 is TGTGCCGTCGGAGGACGGGAAGAGACCCAGTACTTC. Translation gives CAVGGREETQYF.

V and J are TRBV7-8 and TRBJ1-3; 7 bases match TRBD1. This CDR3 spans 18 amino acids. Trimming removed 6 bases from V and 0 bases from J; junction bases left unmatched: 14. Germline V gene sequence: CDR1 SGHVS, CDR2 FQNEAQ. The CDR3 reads CASRPDRAFYPSGNTIYF. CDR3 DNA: TGTGCCAGCAGACCCGACAGGGCCTTTTACCCCTCTGGAAACACCATATATTTT.

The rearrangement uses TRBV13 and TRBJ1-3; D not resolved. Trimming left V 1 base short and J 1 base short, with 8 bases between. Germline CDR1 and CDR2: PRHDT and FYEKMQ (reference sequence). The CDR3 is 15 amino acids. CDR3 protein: CASSLDGRSGNTIYF. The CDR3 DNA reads TGTGCCAGCAGCTTAGATGGCAGATCTGGAAACACCATATATTTT.

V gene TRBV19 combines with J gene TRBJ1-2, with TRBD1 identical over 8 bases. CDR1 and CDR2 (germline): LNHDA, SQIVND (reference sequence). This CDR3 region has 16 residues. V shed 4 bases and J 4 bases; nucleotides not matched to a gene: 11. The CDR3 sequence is CASSTGTGVSGYGYTF. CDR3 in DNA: TGTGCCAGTAGTACCGGGACAGGCGTAAGTGGCTATGGCTACACCTTC.

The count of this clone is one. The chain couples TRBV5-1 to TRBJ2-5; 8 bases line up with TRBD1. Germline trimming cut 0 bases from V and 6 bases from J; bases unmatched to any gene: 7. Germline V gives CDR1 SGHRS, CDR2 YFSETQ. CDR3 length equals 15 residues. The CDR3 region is CASSLAQGAPKTQYF. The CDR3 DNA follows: TGCGCCAGCAGCTTGGCTCAGGGGGCTCCGAAGACCCAGTACTTC.

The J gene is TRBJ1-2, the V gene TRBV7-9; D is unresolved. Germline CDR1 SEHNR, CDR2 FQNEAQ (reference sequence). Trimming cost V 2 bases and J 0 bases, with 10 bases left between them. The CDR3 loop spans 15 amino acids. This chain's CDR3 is CASSLSSRPNYGYTF. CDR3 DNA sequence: TGTGCCAGCAGCTTATCTTCTAGGCCTAACTATGGCTACACCTTC.

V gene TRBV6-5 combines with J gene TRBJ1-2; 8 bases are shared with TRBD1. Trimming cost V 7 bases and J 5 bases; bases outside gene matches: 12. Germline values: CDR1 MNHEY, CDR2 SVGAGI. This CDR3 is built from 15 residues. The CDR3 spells CASKDPGTGRYGYTF. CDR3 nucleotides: TGTGCCAGCAAAGACCCCGGGACAGGAAGGTATGGCTACACCTTC.

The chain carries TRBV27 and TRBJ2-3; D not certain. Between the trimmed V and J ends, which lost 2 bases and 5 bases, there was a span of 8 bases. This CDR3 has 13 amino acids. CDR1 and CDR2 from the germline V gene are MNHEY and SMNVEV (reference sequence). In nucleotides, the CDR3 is TGTGCCAGCAGTTTAGGGCTAAAAGATACGCAGTATTTT. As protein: CASSLGLKDTQYF.

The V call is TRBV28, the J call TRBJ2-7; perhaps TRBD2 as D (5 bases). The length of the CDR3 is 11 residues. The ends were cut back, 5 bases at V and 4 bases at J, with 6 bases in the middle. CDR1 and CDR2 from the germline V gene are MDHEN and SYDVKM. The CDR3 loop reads CASSRGYEQYF. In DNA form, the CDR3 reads TGTGCCAGCAGTCGGGGTTACGAGCAGTACTTC. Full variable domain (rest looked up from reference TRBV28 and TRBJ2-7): DVKVTQSSRYLVKRTGEKVFLECVQDMDHENMFWYRQDPGLGLRLIYFSYDVKMKEKGDIPEGYSVSREKKERFSLILESASTNQTSMYLCASSRGYEQYFGPGTRLTVT.

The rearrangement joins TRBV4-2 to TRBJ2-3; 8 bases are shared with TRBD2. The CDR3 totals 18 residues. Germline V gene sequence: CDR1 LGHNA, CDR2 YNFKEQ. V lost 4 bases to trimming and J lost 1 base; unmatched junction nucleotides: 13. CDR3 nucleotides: TGTGCCAGCAGCCGGGGAACCGGACTAGCTAGTGGCACAGATACGCAGTATTTT. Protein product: CASSRGTGLASGTDTQYF.

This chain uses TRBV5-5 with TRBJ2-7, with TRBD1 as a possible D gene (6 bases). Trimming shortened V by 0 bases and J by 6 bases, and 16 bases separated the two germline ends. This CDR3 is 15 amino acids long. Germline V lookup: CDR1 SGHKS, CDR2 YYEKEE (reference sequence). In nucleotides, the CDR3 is TGTGCCAGCAGCTTGGGGTGGGGGCTCGCGCCCGAGCAGTACTTC. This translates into CASSLGWGLAPEQYF.

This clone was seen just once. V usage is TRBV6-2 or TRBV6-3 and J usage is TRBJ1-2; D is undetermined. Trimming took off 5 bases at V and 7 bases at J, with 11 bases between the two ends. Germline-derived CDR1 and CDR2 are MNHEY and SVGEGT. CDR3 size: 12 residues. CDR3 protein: CASSEGAPGYTF. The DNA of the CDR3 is TGTGCCAGCAGTGAGGGAGCTCCTGGCTACACCTTC.

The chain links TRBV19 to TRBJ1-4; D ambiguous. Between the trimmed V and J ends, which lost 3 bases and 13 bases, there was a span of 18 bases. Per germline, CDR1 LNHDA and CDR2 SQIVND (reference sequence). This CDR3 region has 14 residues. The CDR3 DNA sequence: TGTGCCAGTAGTATTAGAGGGCCGGGCGAGCGACTGTTTTTT. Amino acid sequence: CASSIRGPGERLFF.

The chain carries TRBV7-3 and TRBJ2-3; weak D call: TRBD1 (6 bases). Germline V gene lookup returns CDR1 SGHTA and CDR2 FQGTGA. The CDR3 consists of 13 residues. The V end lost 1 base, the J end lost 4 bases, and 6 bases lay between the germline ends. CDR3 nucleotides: TGTGCCAGCAGCTTAAAGGGGGCAGATACGCAGTATTTT. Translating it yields CASSLKGADTQYF.

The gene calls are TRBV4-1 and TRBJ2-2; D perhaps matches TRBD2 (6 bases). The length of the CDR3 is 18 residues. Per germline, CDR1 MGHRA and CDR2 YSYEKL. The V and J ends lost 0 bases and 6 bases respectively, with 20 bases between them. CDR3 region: CASSQDGRGSQIAGELFF. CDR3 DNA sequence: TGCGCCAGCAGCCAAGATGGGCGGGGTAGTCAAATTGCCGGGGAGCTGTTTTTT.

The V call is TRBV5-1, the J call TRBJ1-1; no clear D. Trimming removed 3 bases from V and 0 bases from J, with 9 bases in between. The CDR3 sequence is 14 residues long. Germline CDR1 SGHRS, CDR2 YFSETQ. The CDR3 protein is CASSSTYLNTEAFF. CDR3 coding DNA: TGCGCCAGCAGCTCCACTTATTTGAACACTGAAGCTTTCTTT.

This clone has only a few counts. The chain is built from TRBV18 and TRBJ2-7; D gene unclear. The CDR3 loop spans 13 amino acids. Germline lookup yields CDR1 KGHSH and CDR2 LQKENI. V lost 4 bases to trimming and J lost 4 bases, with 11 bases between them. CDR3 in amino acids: CASSLPPRYEQYF. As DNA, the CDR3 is TGTGCCAGCTCACTGCCCCCTAGGTACGAGCAGTACTTC. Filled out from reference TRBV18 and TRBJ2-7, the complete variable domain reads NAGVMQNPRHLVRRRGQEARLRCSPMKGHSHVYWYRQLPEEGLKFMVYLQKENIIDESGMPKERFSAEFPKEGPSILRIQQVVRGDSAAYFCASSLPPRYEQYFGPGTRLTVT.

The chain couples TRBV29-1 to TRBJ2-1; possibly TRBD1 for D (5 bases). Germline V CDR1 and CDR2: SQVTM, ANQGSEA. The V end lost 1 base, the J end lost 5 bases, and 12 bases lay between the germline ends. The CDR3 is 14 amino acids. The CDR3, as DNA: TGCAGCGTTGAAGTGGGCAGGGCCAACAATGAGCAGTTCTTC. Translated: CSVEVGRANNEQFF.

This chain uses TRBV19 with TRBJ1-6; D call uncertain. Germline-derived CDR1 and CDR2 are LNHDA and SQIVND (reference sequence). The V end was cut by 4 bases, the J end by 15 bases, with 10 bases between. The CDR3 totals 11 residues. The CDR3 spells CASSTDKSLHF. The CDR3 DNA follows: TGTGCCAGTAGTACCGACAAGAGCCTCCACTTT.